This T cell receptor (beta chain) was sequenced for a study of blood T cells in healthy people across ages. A second PCR of 7 to 11 cycles used a sample-barcoded 5' primer and a J-beta primer mix. Samples each returned at least 2.5 million CDR3-containing paired-end reads. TCRdb re-analysed the 5' RACE reads in MiXCR, keeping a single row per CDR3 protein. The sample shows a few hundred thousand distinct CDR3 sequences, about 27% of them seen only once. In germline, CDR1 is SGHRS, CDR2 YFSETQ. The CDR3 length is 14 residues. V lost 2 bases, J lost 6 bases, and 3 bases stayed unmatched. Each of the donors had roughly 9.3 milliliters of peripheral blood drawn into EDTA-treated Vacutainer tubes. These sequences were also reported in another study, on T cells of mothers and their children. That paper states: Once extracted, all RNA went into cDNA synthesis at around 1.6 ug per 15 ul. The data showed no persistent microchimeric T cell clones.

V and J are TRBV5-1 and TRBJ1-2; TRBD1 matches 11 bases. The sample comprised blood. This clonotype originated in a boy aged 2 to 10 in good health. The DNA for the CDR3 is TGCGCCAGCAGCTTCGGACAGGGGGCAGATGGCTACACCTTC. Its translation is CASSFGQGADGYTF.